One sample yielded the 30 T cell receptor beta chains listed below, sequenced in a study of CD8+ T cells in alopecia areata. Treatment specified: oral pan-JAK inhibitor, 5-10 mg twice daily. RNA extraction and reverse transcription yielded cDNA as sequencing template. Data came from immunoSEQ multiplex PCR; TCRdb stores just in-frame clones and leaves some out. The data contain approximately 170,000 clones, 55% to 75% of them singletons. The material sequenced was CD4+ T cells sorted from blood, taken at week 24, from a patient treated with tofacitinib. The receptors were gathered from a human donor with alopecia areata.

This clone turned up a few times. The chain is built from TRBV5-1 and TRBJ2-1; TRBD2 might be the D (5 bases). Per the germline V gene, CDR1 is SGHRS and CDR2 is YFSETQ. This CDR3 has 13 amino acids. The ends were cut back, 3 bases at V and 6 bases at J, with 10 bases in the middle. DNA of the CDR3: TGCGCCAGCAGCTCGGGGTGGGCCAATGAGCAGTTCTTC. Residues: CASSSGWANEQFF.

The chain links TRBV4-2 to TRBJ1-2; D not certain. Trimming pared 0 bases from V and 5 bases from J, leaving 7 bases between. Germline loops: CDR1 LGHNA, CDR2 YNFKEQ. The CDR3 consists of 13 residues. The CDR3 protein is CASSQDVYYGYTF. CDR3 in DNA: TGTGCCAGCAGCCAAGATGTATATTATGGCTACACCTTC.

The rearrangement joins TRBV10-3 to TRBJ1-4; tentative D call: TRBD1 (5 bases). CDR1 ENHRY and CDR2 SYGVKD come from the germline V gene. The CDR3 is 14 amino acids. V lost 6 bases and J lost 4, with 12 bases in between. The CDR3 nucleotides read TGTGCCATCAGGGACCGGGACGATAATGAAAAACTGTTTTTT. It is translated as CAIRDRDDNEKLFF.

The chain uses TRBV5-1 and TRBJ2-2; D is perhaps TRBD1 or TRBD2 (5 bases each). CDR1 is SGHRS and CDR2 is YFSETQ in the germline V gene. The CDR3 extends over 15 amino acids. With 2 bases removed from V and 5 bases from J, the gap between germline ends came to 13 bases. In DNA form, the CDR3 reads TGCGCCAGCAGCTTAGAGGGTAGGGGAACCGGGGAGCTGTTTTTT. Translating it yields CASSLEGRGTGELFF.

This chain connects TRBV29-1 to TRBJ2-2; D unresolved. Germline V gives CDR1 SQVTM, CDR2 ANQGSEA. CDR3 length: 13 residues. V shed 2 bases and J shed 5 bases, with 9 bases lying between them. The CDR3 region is CSVETTRTGELFF. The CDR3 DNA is TGCAGCGTTGAAACGACCCGTACCGGGGAGCTGTTTTTT.

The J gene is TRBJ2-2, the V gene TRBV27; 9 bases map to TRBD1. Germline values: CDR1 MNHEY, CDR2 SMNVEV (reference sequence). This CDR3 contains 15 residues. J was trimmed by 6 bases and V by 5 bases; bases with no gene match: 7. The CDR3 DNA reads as TGTGCCAGCAGTGACAGGGGGATAAGCTCCGGGGAGCTGTTTTTT. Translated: CASSDRGISSGELFF.

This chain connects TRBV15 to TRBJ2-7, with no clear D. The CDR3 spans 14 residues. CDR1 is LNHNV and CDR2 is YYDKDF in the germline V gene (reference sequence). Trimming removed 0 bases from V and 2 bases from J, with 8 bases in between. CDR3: CATSRDFSAYEQYF. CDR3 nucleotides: TGTGCCACCAGCAGAGATTTCTCGGCCTACGAGCAGTACTTC. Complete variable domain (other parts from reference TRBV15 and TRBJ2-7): DAMVIQNPRYQVTQFGKPVTLSCSQTLNHNVMYWYQQKSSQAPKLLFHYYDKDFNNEADTPDNFQSRRPNTSFCFLDIRSPGLGDTAMYLCATSRDFSAYEQYFGPGTRLTVT.

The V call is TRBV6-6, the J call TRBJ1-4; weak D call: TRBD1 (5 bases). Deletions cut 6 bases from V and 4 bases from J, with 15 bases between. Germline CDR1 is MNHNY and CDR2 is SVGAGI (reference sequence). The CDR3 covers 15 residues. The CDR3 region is CASSEGTALNEKLFF. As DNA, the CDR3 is TGTGCCAGCAGCGAAGGGACGGCCCTTAATGAAAAACTGTTTTTT.

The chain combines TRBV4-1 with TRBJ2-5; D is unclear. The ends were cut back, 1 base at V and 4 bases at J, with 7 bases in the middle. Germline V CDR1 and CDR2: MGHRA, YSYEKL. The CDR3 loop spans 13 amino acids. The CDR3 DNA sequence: TGCGCCAGCAGCCAAGGACCAGGAGAGACCCAGTACTTC. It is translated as CASSQGPGETQYF.

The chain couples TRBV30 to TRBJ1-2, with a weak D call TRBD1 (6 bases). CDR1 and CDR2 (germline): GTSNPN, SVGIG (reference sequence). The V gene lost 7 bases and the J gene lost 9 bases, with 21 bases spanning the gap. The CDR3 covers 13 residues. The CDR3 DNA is TGTGCCTCCCGGCCTGGGACACCTAGTAGCTACACCTTC. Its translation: CASRPGTPSSYTF.

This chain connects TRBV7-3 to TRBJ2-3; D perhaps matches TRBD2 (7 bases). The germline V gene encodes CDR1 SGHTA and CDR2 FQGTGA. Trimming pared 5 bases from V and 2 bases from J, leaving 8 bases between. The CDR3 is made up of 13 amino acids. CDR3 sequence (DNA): TGTGCCAGCAGCGGGGGGGCCACAGATACGCAGTATTTT. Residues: CASSGGATDTQYF. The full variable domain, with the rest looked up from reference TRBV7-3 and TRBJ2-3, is GAGVSQTPSNKVTEKGKYVELRCDPISGHTALYWYRQSLGQGPEFLIYFQGTGAADDSGLPNDRFFAVRPEGSVSTLKIQRTERGDSAVYLCASSGGATDTQYFGPGTRLTVL.

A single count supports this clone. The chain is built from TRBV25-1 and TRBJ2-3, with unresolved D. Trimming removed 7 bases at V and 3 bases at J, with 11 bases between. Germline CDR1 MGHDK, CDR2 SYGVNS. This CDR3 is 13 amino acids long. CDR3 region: CASNRQWTDTQYF. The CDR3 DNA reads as TGTGCCAGCAATCGTCAATGGACAGATACGCAGTATTTT.

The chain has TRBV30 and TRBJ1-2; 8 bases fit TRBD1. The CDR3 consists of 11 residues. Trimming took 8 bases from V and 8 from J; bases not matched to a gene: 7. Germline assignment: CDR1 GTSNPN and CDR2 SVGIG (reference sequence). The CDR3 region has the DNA TGTGCCCTCACAGGGGGAATAGGCTACACCTTC. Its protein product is CALTGGIGYTF.

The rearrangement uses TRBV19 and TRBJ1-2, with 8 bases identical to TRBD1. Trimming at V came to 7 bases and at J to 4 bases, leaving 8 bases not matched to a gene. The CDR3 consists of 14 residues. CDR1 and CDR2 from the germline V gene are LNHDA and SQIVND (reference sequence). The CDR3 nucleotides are TGTGCCAGTAAAAGGCAGGGGGCTGGCTATGGCTACACCTTC. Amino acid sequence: CASKRQGAGYGYTF.

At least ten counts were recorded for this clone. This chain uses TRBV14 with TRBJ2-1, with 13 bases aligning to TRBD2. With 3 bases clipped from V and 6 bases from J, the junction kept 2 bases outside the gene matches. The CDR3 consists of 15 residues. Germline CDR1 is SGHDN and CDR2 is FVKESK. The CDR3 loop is CASSQTSGGPNEQFF. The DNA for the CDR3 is TGTGCCAGCAGCCAGACTAGCGGGGGGCCCAATGAGCAGTTCTTC.

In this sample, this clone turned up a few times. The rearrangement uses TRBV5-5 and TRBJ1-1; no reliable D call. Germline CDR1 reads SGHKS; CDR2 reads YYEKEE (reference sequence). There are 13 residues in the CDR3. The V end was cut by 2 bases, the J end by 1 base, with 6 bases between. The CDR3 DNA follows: TGTGCCAGCAGCTTCCGGAAGAACACTGAAGCTTTCTTT. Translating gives CASSFRKNTEAFF.

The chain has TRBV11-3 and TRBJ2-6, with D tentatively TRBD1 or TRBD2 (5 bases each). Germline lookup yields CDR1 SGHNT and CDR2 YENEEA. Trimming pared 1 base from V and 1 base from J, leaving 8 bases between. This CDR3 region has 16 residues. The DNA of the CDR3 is TGTGCCAGCAGCTTAGGGGACCTGTCTGGGGCCAACGTCCTGACTTTC. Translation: CASSLGDLSGANVLTF. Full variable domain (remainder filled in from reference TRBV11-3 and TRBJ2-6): EAGVVQSPRYKIIEKKQPVAFWCNPISGHNTLYWYLQNLGQGPELLIRYENEEAVDDSQLPKDRFSAERLKGVDSTLKIQPAELGDSAVYLCASSLGDLSGANVLTFGAGSRLTVL.

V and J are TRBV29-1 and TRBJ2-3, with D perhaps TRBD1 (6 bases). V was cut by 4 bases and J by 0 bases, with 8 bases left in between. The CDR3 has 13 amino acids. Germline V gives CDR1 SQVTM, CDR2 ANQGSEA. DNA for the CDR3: TGCAGCGTTGGGACAGAGAGCACAGATACGCAGTATTTT. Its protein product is CSVGTESTDTQYF.

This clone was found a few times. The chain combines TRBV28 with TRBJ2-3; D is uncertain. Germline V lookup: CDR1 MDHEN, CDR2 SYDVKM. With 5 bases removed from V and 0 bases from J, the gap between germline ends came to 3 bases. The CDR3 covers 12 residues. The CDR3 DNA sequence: TGTGCCAGCAGTGCGAGCACAGATACGCAGTATTTT. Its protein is CASSASTDTQYF.

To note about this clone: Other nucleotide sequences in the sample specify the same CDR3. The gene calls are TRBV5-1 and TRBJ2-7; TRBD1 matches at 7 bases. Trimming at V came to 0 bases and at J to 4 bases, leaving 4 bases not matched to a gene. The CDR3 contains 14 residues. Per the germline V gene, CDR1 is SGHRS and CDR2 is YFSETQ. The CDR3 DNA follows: TGCGCCAGCAGCTTGGTAGGGACAGCTTACGAGCAGTACTTC. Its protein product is CASSLVGTAYEQYF.

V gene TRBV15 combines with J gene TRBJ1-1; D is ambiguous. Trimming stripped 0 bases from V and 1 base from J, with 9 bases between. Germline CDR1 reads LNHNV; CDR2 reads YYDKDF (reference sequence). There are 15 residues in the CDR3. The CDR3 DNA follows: TGTGCCACCAGCAGAGATTTGGAACAGAACACTGAAGCTTTCTTT. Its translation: CATSRDLEQNTEAFF.

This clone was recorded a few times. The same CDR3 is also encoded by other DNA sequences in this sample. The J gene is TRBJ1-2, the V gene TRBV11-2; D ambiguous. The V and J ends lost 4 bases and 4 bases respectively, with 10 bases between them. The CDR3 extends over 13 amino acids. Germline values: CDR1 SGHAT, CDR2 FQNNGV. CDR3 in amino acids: CASSSTGRYGYTF. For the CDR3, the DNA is TGTGCCAGCAGCTCCACCGGACGCTATGGCTACACCTTC.

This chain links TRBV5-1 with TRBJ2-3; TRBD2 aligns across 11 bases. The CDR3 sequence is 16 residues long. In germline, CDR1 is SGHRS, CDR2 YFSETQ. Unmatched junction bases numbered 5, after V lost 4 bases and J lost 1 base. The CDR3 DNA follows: TGCGCCAGCAGCCGCACTAGCGGGGGACGCACAGATACGCAGTATTTT. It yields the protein CASSRTSGGRTDTQYF. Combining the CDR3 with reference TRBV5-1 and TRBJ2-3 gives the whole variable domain KAGVTQTPRYLIKTRGQQVTLSCSPISGHRSVSWYQQTPGQGLQFLFEYFSETQRNKGNFPGRFSGRQFSNSRSEMNVSTLELGDSALYLCASSRTSGGRTDTQYFGPGTRLTVL.

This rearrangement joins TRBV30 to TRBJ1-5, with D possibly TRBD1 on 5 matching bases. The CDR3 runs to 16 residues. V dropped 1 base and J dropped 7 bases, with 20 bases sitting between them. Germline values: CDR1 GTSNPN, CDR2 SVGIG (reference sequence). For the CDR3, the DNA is TGTGCCTGGAGTGGCCCCCAACCGGGACCGAGCCAGCCCCAGCATTTT. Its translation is CAWSGPQPGPSQPQHF.

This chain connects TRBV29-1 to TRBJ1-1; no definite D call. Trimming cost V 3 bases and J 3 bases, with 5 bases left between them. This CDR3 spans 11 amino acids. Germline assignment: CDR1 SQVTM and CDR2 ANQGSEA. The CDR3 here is CSVDSYTEAFF. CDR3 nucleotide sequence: TGCAGCGTTGACAGCTACACTGAAGCTTTCTTT.

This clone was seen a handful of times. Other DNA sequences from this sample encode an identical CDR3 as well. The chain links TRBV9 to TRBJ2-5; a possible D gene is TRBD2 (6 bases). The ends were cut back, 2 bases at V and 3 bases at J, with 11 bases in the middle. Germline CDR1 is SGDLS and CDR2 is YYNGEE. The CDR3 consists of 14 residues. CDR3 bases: TGTGCCAGCAGCGTCGCGGGGACGAAAGAGACCCAGTACTTC. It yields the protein CASSVAGTKETQYF.

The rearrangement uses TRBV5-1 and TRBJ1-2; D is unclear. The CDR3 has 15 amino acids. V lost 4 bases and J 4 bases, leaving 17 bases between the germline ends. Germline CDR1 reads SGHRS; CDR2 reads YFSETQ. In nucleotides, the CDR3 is TGCGCCAGCAGCCCGGACTCCTCAGGATTCTATGGCTACACCTTC. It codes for CASSPDSSGFYGYTF.

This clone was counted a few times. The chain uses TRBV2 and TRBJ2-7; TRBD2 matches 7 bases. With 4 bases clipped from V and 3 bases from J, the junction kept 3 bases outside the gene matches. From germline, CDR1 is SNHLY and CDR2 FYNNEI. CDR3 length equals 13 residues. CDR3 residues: CASSVTSVYEQYF. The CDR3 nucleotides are TGTGCCAGCAGTGTTACTAGCGTCTACGAGCAGTACTTC.

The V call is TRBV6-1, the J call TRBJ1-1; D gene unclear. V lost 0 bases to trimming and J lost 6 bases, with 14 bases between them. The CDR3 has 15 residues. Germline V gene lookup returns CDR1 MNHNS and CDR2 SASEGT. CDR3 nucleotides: TGTGCCAGCAGTGAAGCGGTCAGGCCACGCGCTGAAGCTTTCTTT. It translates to CASSEAVRPRAEAFF.

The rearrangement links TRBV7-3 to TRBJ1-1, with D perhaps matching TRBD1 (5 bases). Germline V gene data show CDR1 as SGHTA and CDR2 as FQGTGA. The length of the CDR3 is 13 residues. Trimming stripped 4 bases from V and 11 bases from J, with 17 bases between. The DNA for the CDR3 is TGTGCCAGCAGCTCTTTCCGGGACGGTCAGGCTTTCTTT. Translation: CASSSFRDGQAFF.